The sequence of this T cell receptor (beta chain) was determined in a study of T-cell reconstitution after alpha-beta-depleted transplantation in children. Germline values: CDR1 MNHNS, CDR2 SASEGT. The CDR3 runs 12 residues. V lost 7 bases to trimming and J lost 2 bases, with 9 bases between them. There are many counts of this clonotype. A TCRbeta library incorporating unique molecular identifiers was prepared. One entry per CDR3 protein, called by TCRdb with MiXCR from the PCR reads. The profile covers about 610,000 distinct CDR3 sequences, with over 9.5% appearing a single time and 4% to 5% taken by the ten largest.

This TCR came from a human donor who donated a stem cell graft to a child with acute myeloid leukemia. The sequences come from PBMCs from the stem cell graft donor, collected from the stem cell graft. V gene TRBV6-1 combines with J gene TRBJ2-7; D remains unclear. The CDR3 is CASNDLAYEQYF. CDR3 nucleotide sequence: TGTGCCAGCAATGACTTAGCCTACGAGCAGTACTTC.